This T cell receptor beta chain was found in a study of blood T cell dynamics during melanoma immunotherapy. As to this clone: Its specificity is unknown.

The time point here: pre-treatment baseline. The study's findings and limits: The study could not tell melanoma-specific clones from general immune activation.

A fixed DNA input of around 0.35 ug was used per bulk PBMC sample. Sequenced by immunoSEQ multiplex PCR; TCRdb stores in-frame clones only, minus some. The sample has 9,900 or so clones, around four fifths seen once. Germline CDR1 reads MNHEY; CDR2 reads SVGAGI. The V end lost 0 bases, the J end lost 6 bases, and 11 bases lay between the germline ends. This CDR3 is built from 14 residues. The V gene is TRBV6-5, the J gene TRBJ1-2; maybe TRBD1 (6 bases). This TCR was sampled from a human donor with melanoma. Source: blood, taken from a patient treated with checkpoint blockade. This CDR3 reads CASSYSVQGHGYTF. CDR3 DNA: TGTGCCAGCAGTTACTCGGTACAGGGCCATGGCTACACCTTC.